Described below is a single T cell receptor beta chain sequence and its context. What it recognizes is unknown. The sample originates from a study of CD8 T cells in ankylosing spondylitis. The study, taken as a whole, reports: Reportedly, significant enrichment of disease-linked clones occurred in matched ankylosing spondylitis synovial fluid. In ankylosing spondylitis blood, a motif of roughly eight highly homologous TCR beta variants appeared characteristic.

In TCRdb, the 5' RACE reads were re-called with MiXCR into one record per CDR3 protein. This sample yields 750,000 to 850,000 distinct CDR3 sequences, of which 10% to 15% are seen a single time; 0.51% belongs to the top ten. The CDR3 covers 12 residues. V gave up 6 bases and J gave up 6 bases, with 10 bases separating them. Germline V gene lookup returns CDR1 ENHRY and CDR2 SYGVKD. J is TRBJ2-3 and V is TRBV10-3; no clear D. This sequence originates from a male donor with ankylosing spondylitis. Sequences were obtained from blood, either unsorted or a sorted T cell fraction (not recorded which). CDR3 region: CAISPSPDTQYF. The CDR3 DNA sequence: TGTGCCATCAGCCCGTCCCCGGATACGCAGTATTTT.